One sample yielded the 30 T cell receptor beta chains listed below, sequenced in a study of blood T cells in healthy people across ages. A second PCR, run for roughly 6 to 11 cycles, used a sample-barcoded 5' primer plus a J-beta primer mix. From the 5' RACE reads, TCRdb called clonotypes with MiXCR, one entry per CDR3 protein. The table includes fewer than 800,000 distinct CDR3 sequences, 32% detected once. Sequencing was carried out using blood. The receptors shown here come from an elderly woman in good health.

This clonotype has just one count. The rearrangement joins TRBV12-3 or TRBV12-4 to TRBJ2-5; D unclear. V was shortened by 3 bases and J by 1 base, with 9 bases between the two germline ends. This CDR3 has 14 amino acids. The DNA of the CDR3 is TGTGCCAGCAGTTTCTGGCAGACCCAAGAGACCCAGTACTTC. Translated, it gives CASSFWQTQETQYF.

The chain couples TRBV7-2 to TRBJ1-5; the D gene is possibly TRBD1 (5 bases). The CDR3 has 13 amino acids. Germline V gene data show CDR1 as SGHTA and CDR2 as FQGNSA. V was shortened by 5 bases and J by 9 bases, with 14 bases between the two germline ends. CDR3 protein: CASSAGPQGPQHF. The CDR3 DNA reads as TGTGCCAGCAGCGCAGGACCCCAGGGGCCCCAGCATTTT.

The chain uses TRBV5-1 and TRBJ2-7; 8 positions agree with TRBD2. The CDR3 is 15 amino acids. Germline CDR1 and CDR2: SGHRS and YFSETQ. Germline trimming cut 1 base from V and 0 bases from J; bases unmatched to any gene: 3. As DNA, the CDR3 is TGCGCCAGCAGCTTGACGAGCGGGAGCTCCTACGAGCAGTACTTC. It codes for CASSLTSGSSYEQYF.

This clonotype was counted ten times or more. The genes are TRBV7-6 and TRBJ1-2; 9 bases fit TRBD1. This CDR3 has 16 residues. Germline V gene data show CDR1 as SGHVS and CDR2 as FNYEAQ. The junction had 3 bases not matched to a gene; V was cut back by 0 bases and J by 1 base. The chain's CDR3 is CASSLAPGQGNYGYTF. CDR3 DNA: TGTGCCAGCAGCTTAGCACCGGGACAGGGTAACTATGGCTACACCTTC.

This clonotype has only one observation. A read error may explain this, as a much larger clone is one base away. This chain uses TRBV12-3 or TRBV12-4 with TRBJ1-4, with D possibly being TRBD1 (5 bases). This CDR3 comprises 15 residues. The CDR3 loop is CASSLEGRANGKLFF. The DNA for the CDR3 is TGTGCCAGCAGTTTAGAAGGCAGGGCCAATGGAAAACTGTTTTTT.

This clonotype was found many times. The chain is built from TRBV5-1 and TRBJ2-5; tentatively, D is TRBD2 (5 bases). CDR1 and CDR2 (germline): SGHRS, YFSETQ. The length of the CDR3 is 15 residues. V was shortened by 4 bases and J by 2 bases, with 15 bases between the two germline ends. The CDR3 nucleotides read TGCGCCAGCAGCACCCTGGACTTCAGACAAGAGACCCAGTACTTC. Translating it yields CASSTLDFRQETQYF.

This clonotype was detected once. The chain uses TRBV19 and TRBJ1-1; 8 nucleotides line up with TRBD1. This CDR3 has 15 amino acids. Germline-derived CDR1 and CDR2 are LNHDA and SQIVND (reference sequence). Germline trimming cut 4 bases from V and 4 bases from J; bases unmatched to any gene: 8. The CDR3 loop reads CASSTGQGVPTEAFF. CDR3 nucleotide sequence: TGTGCCAGTAGTACCGGACAGGGTGTCCCCACTGAAGCTTTCTTT.

The chain has TRBV6-1 and TRBJ2-1; D is possibly TRBD2 (7 bases). CDR3 size: 15 residues. Germline V lookup: CDR1 MNHNS, CDR2 SASEGT. V dropped 2 bases and J dropped 3 bases, with 11 bases sitting between them. The CDR3 coding sequence is TGTGCCAGCAGTGAAAGGGAGGGACACTACAATGAGCAGTTCTTC. It is translated as CASSEREGHYNEQFF.

There are many counts of this clonotype. This chain links TRBV24-1 with TRBJ2-5; 12 positions match TRBD1. The CDR3 has 17 amino acids. Germline assignment: CDR1 KGHDR and CDR2 SFDVKD. The V and J ends lost 7 bases and 1 base, in that order; junction bases with no gene match: 9. The CDR3 sequence is CATSTGTGGFIQETQYF. CDR3 in DNA: TGTGCCACCAGCACCGGGACAGGGGGCTTCATCCAAGAGACCCAGTACTTC.

This clonotype came up many times. The rearrangement uses TRBV29-1 and TRBJ2-6; D is ambiguous. The CDR3 is 14 amino acids. CDR1 is SQVTM, CDR2 ANQGSEA, per germline. V lost 3 bases and J lost 4, with 10 bases in between. The DNA for the CDR3 is TGCAGCGTTGATGGTCTGGGAGGGGCCAACGTCCTGACTTTC. Protein product: CSVDGLGGANVLTF.

With respect to this clonotype: A read error is possible here, since a much larger clone lies one base away. The rearrangement links TRBV5-5 to TRBJ2-1; no firm D call. The CDR3 spans 14 residues. Germline values: CDR1 SGHKS, CDR2 YYEKEE (reference sequence). V lost 3 bases, J lost 7 bases, and 14 bases lay in between. Written as DNA, the CDR3 is TGTGCCAGCAGCTGGGATGGGGTTTTTAATGAGCAGTTCTTC. This encodes CASSWDGVFNEQFF.

This clonotype appeared many times. The chain is built from TRBV5-5 and TRBJ1-1; 7 bases are a match to TRBD1. The CDR3 covers 13 residues. The V gene's germline CDR1 is SGHKS and CDR2 YYEKEE (reference sequence). J gave up 8 bases and V 0 bases, and 4 bases lay outside the gene matches. CDR3 in amino acids: CASSLGYRGEAFF. The CDR3 DNA is TGTGCCAGCAGCTTGGGGTACAGGGGAGAAGCTTTCTTT.

This clonotype was seen ten or more times. The chain joins TRBV28 to TRBJ2-1; D call uncertain. Trimming shortened V by 5 bases and J by 3 bases, and 17 bases separated the two germline ends. CDR1 MDHEN and CDR2 SYDVKM come from the germline V gene. The CDR3 sequence is 16 residues long. DNA of the CDR3: TGTGCCAGCAGTCCTATGACGTCTGAACACTACAATGAGCAGTTCTTC. Encoded protein: CASSPMTSEHYNEQFF.

This clonotype was found many times. The rearrangement uses TRBV12-3 or TRBV12-4 and TRBJ1-2; the D is unclear. V was trimmed by 7 bases and J by 7 bases, leaving 19 bases between them. The CDR3 sequence is 14 residues long. The CDR3 coding sequence is TGTGCCAGCACCCCACGGCGCGGGGTCTCTGGCTACACCTTC. Translated: CASTPRRGVSGYTF.

This clonotype was recorded at least ten times. The rearrangement uses TRBV7-2 and TRBJ1-5, with unresolved D. Germline-derived CDR1 and CDR2 are SGHTA and FQGNSA. V dropped 5 bases and J dropped 4 bases, with 9 bases sitting between them. The CDR3 sequence is 13 residues long. Written as DNA, the CDR3 is TGTGCCAGCAGCGTCGGACCTAATCAGCCCCAGCATTTT. Its translation is CASSVGPNQPQHF. Full variable domain (remainder filled in from reference TRBV7-2 and TRBJ1-5): GAGVSQSPSNKVTEKGKDVELRCDPISGHTALYWYRQSLGQGLEFLIYFQGNSAPDKSGLPSDRFSAERTGGSVSTLTIQRTQQEDSAVYLCASSVGPNQPQHFGDGTRLSIL.

The chain joins TRBV7-8 to TRBJ1-5, with 10 bases lining up with TRBD1. From germline, CDR1 is SGHVS and CDR2 FQNEAQ. CDR3 length: 17 residues. J lost 0 bases, V lost 1 base, and 3 bases had no gene match. CDR3 sequence: CASSLGTGGSSNQPQHF. The CDR3 nucleotides read TGTGCCAGCAGCTTAGGGACAGGGGGTAGTAGCAATCAGCCCCAGCATTTT.

The J gene is TRBJ2-1, the V gene TRBV9; 14 bases map to TRBD2. CDR1 is SGDLS, CDR2 YYNGEE, per germline. The CDR3 is 16 residues long. Germline trimming cut 4 bases from V and 9 bases from J; bases unmatched to any gene: 9. The DNA of the CDR3 is TGTGCCAGCAGCCCCCGACTAGCGGGAGGGCCGGGTGAGCAGTTCTTC. Translation gives CASSPRLAGGPGEQFF. The variable domain in full, with the rest retrieved from reference TRBV9 and TRBJ2-1, is DSGVTQTPKHLITATGQRVTLRCSPRSGDLSVYWYQQSLDQGLQFLIQYYNGEERAKGNILERFSAQQFPDLHSELNLSSLELGDSALYFCASSPRLAGGPGEQFFGPGTRLTVL.

This clonotype was found many times. The J gene is TRBJ1-1, the V gene TRBV10-3; D gene ambiguous. Germline lookup yields CDR1 ENHRY and CDR2 SYGVKD. Deletions cut 0 bases from V and 1 base from J, with 6 bases between. The CDR3 is made up of 14 amino acids. CDR3 bases: TGTGCCATCAGTGAGTCACGGTCGAACACTGAAGCTTTCTTT. Translated: CAISESRSNTEAFF.

This chain uses TRBV9 with TRBJ1-1; D is unresolved. V dropped 0 bases and J dropped 5 bases, with 8 bases sitting between them. Germline-derived CDR1 and CDR2 are SGDLS and YYNGEE. The CDR3 covers 13 residues. In DNA, the CDR3 is TGTGCCAGCAGCGTAGTTTGGGGAACTGAAGCTTTCTTT. It encodes CASSVVWGTEAFF.

About this clonotype itself: This may be a read error, as it is one base from a much larger clone. V gene TRBV9 combines with J gene TRBJ1-2; TRBD1 aligns across 7 bases. This CDR3 is built from 13 residues. Germline loops: CDR1 SGDLS, CDR2 YYNGEE. The V gene end was trimmed by 3 bases and the J gene end by 2 bases; junction bases not matched to a gene: 1. Here the CDR3 DNA reads TGTGCCAGCAGCGCGACAGGGAACTATGGCTACACCTTC. Amino acids: CASSATGNYGYTF.

The gene calls are TRBV7-7 and TRBJ1-3; D unclear. There are 13 residues in the CDR3. With 2 bases removed from V and 4 bases from J, the gap between germline ends came to 6 bases. From germline, CDR1 is SSHAT and CDR2 FNYEAQ (reference sequence). The CDR3 is CASSLTLGNTIYF. The DNA of the CDR3 is TGTGCCAGCAGCTTAACTTTGGGAAACACCATATATTTT.

This clonotype was recorded at least ten times. J is TRBJ1-2 and V is TRBV12-3 or TRBV12-4; unclear D gene. The CDR3 is 16 amino acids. The V and J ends lost 5 bases and 4 bases respectively, with 20 bases between them. The CDR3 sequence: CASSPLGTRSSYGYTF. The CDR3 DNA reads as TGTGCCAGCAGTCCCCTAGGAACAAGGTCCTCCTATGGCTACACCTTC.

A note on this clonotype: This may be a read error, as it is one base from a much larger clone. CDR3 DNA sequence: TGTGCCAGCAGCTTAGGTGGGGTTCAGCCCCAGCATTTT. It is translated as CASSLGGVQPQHF. V is TRBV7-9 and J is TRBJ1-5; D is unresolved. CDR1 and CDR2 from the germline V gene are SEHNR and FQNEAQ (reference sequence). This CDR3 contains 13 residues. The V end was cut by 1 base, the J end by 6 bases, with 7 bases between.

The V call is TRBV2, the J call TRBJ1-6; the match to TRBD1 covers 8 bases. Trimming took 4 bases from V and 10 from J; bases not matched to a gene: 6. CDR3 length equals 14 residues. In germline, CDR1 is SNHLY, CDR2 FYNNEI. The CDR3, as DNA: TGTGCCAGCAGTGCGCAGGGGGCCCTCTCACCCCTCCACTTT. Protein sequence: CASSAQGALSPLHF.

This clonotype was seen ten or more times. The CDR3 coding sequence is TGTGCCAGCAGTCTGGGACAGCACTACGAGCAGTACTTC. This sequence encodes CASSLGQHYEQYF. The chain carries TRBV12-3 or TRBV12-4 and TRBJ2-7, with 7 bases matching TRBD1. V lost 5 bases and J lost 3; bases outside the gene matches: 4. The CDR3 spans 13 residues.

The V call is TRBV11-2, the J call TRBJ2-4; 10 bases are a match to TRBD1. V gave up 5 bases and J gave up 8 bases; unmatched junction bases: 15. The CDR3 runs to 17 residues. The V gene's germline CDR1 is SGHAT and CDR2 FQNNGV. CDR3 loop: CASSTTGGLANRDIQYF. CDR3 bases: TGTGCCAGCAGCACGACAGGGGGCTTAGCAAACAGGGACATTCAGTACTTC.

This clonotype was recorded at least ten times. The chain uses TRBV19 and TRBJ2-7; the match to TRBD2 covers 7 bases. V was pared by 5 bases and J by 3 bases, with 7 bases of the junction left unmatched. The CDR3 is made up of 14 amino acids. Germline CDR1 and CDR2: LNHDA and SQIVND (reference sequence). The CDR3 is CASSETGGSYEQYF. In nucleotides, the CDR3 is TGTGCCAGTAGTGAGACGGGAGGAAGCTACGAGCAGTACTTC.

The rearrangement joins TRBV19 to TRBJ2-6, with D possibly being TRBD1 or TRBD2 (5 bases each). Germline CDR1 is LNHDA and CDR2 is SQIVND (reference sequence). The CDR3 sequence is 15 residues long. V was pared by 7 bases and J by 0 bases, with 10 bases between. CDR3 sequence: CASTGTPSGANVLTF. CDR3 bases: TGTGCCAGTACCGGGACGCCCTCTGGGGCCAACGTCCTGACTTTC.

This clonotype was observed at least ten times. This chain uses TRBV3-1 with TRBJ2-3, with D uncertain. Germline V gives CDR1 LGHDT, CDR2 YNNKEL (reference sequence). Trimming cost V 1 base and J 4 bases, with 3 bases left between them. The CDR3 covers 12 residues. This CDR3 reads CASSQAADTQYF. The CDR3, as DNA: TGTGCCAGCAGCCAAGCCGCAGATACGCAGTATTTT.

This clonotype was recorded at least ten times. DNA for the CDR3: TGCGCCAGCAGCTTGGAAAACAGGGGGTCTGCCTCAAGCCAGTTCTTC. It specifies CASSLENRGSASSQFF. V is TRBV5-1 and J is TRBJ2-1; 8 positions match TRBD1. This CDR3 contains 16 residues. After removal of 0 bases from V and 13 bases from J, the junction contained 15 bases not matched to a gene. Looked up from germline, CDR1 is SGHRS and CDR2 is YFSETQ.